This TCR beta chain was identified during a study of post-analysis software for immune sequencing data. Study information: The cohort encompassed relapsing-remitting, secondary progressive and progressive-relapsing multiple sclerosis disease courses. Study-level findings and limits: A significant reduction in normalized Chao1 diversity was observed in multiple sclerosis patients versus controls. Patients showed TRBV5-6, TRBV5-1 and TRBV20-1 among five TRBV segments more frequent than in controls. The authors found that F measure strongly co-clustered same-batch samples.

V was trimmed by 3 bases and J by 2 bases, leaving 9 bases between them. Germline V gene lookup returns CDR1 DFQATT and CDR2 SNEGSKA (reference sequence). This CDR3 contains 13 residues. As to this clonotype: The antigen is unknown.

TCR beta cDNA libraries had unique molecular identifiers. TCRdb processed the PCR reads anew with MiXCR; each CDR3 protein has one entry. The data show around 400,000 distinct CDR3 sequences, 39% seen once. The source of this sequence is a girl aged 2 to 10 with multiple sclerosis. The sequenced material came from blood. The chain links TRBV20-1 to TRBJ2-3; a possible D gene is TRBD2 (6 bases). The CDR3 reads CSASGDFTDTQYF. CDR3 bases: TGCAGTGCTAGTGGGGACTTCACAGATACGCAGTATTTT.